The clone carrying this T cell receptor (beta chain) was picked up a small number of times. The sample originates from a study of tumor-infiltrating lymphocytes in oesophageal squamous cell carcinoma. TCRdb ran MiXCR on the PCR reads and lists one entry per CDR3 protein. The repertoire holds almost 20,000 distinct CDR3 sequences, with less than 45% as singletons. The CDR3 spans 14 residues. Trimming removed 5 bases at V and 3 bases at J, with 10 bases between. The origin of this receptor is a male donor with esophageal squamous cell carcinoma. The chain joins TRBV12-3 or TRBV12-4 to TRBJ2-2; a possible D gene is TRBD2 (6 bases). Sequencing was done on a sample of esophageal tumor tissue. In DNA form, the CDR3 reads TGTGCCAGCAGTCTGACTAGAGACACCGGGGAGCTGTTTTTT. It encodes CASSLTRDTGELFF.